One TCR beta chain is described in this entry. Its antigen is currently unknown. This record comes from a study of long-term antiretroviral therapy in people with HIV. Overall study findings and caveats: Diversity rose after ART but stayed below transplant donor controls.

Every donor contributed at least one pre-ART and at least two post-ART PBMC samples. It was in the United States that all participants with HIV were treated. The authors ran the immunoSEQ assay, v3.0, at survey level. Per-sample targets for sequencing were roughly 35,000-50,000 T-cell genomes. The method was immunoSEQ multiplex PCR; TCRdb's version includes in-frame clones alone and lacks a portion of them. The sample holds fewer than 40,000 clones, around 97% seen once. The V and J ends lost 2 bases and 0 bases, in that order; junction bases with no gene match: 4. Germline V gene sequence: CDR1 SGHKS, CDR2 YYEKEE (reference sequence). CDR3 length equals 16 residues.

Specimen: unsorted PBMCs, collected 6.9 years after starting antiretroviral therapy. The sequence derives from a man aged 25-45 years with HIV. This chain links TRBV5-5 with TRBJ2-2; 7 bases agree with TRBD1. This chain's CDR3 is CASSLQGSPNTGELFF. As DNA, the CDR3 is TGTGCCAGCAGCTTACAGGGGTCCCCGAACACCGGGGAGCTGTTTTTT.